Below, 14 T cell receptor beta chains from the same sample are listed, as sequenced in a study of tumor and adjacent non-tumor tissue in lung cancer (dated by TCRdb to 2016 to 2019). Bulk unsorted tissue served as the source for RNA extraction, and RNA quality was assessed using a NanoDrop ND-1000 and an Agilent 2100. Normal lung samples were distant non-tumor tissue taken more than 3 cm from the tumor edge. The library was generated by multiplex PCR. Sequencing took place on an Illumina HiSeq 2500. TCRbeta libraries were constructed through three rounds of nested PCR with primers (Table S4) according to protocols modified from ARM-PCR. TCRdb took the public reads, trimmed them with fastp at Q25, ran MiXCR for clone calling and kept in-frame beta chains. Entries are consolidated by CDR3 protein sequence, retaining the most common genes and DNA. Here the sample has 90,000 to 100,000 distinct CDR3 sequences; less than 85% occur a single time. More than 25% of the sample is in the top ten clones.

What was sequenced was distant non-tumor lung tissue. Receptors originate from a man aged 55 to 69 with small cell lung cancer.

V gene TRBV4-1 combines with J gene TRBJ2-3, with TRBD1 matching 7 bases. Per germline, CDR1 MGHRA and CDR2 YSYEKL. The ends lost 4 bases at V and 12 bases at J; junction bases unmatched: 13. CDR3 length equals 14 residues. The CDR3 spells CASSPRDSIDIQYF. The CDR3 DNA reads as TGCGCCAGCAGCCCCCGGGACAGCATAGATATACAGTATTTT.

Of note for this clonotype: Its ends do not fully match the called genes, so a read error is possible. The CDR3 loop is CASSFSGADDERYF. CDR3 in DNA: TGTGCCAGCAGCTTTTCGGGAGCCGACGATGAGCGGTACTTC. The V call is TRBV11-3, the J call TRBJ2-1; possible D gene TRBD2, 6 bases. The CDR3 spans 14 residues. CDR1 is SGHNT and CDR2 is YENEEA in the germline V gene.

This clonotype was seen a handful of times. This CDR3 is missing its conserved last phenylalanine or tryptophan, likely due to a read error. This sequence joins TRBV20-1 and TRBJ2-7; 9 nucleotides agree with TRBD2. Germline CDR1 is DFQATT and CDR2 is SNEGSKA (reference sequence). V was pared by 1 base and J by 3 bases, with 4 bases of the junction left unmatched. The CDR3 length is 14 residues. CDR3 nucleotides: TGCAGTGCTAGAGGAGAACTAGCGGGCTACGAGCAGTACCTC. This translates into CSARGELAGYEQYL.

Comments on this clonotype: A read error is possible here, since a much larger clone lies one base away. The CDR3 DNA sequence: TGTGCCAGCAGCCAGTTTCGACTAGCGGGAGACACCAGGGAGCTGTTTTTT. Protein product: CASSQFRLAGDTRELFF. The V call is TRBV14, the J call TRBJ2-2, with 12 positions matching TRBD2. The CDR3 is 17 residues long. Germline V gives CDR1 SGHDN, CDR2 FVKESK.

This clonotype was counted many times. The chain uses TRBV12-1 and TRBJ2-3; TRBD1, the table's D call, lacks a check against the DNA. TRBV12-1 is a documented pseudogene. This CDR3 is built from 18 residues. CDR3 nucleotide sequence: TGTGCCAGCAGCTTTGCCCAGACAGGGTATCGTCTCACAGATACGCAGTATTTT. Its protein product is CASSFAQTGYRLTDTQYF.

This clonotype was seen at least ten times. The rearrangement uses TRBV13 and TRBJ1-2, with D maybe TRBD1 (5 bases). The CDR3 is 14 amino acids. With 5 bases removed from V and 4 bases from J, the gap between germline ends came to 14 bases. Germline CDR1 reads PRHDT; CDR2 reads FYEKMQ (reference sequence). Here the CDR3 DNA reads TGTGCCAGCAGCGCAGGGAAAAAACTCTATGGCTACACCTTC. Encoded protein: CASSAGKKLYGYTF.

This chain joins TRBV6-2 or TRBV6-3 and TRBJ2-1; 7 bases are a match to TRBD2. Germline V lookup: CDR1 MNHEY, CDR2 SVGEGT. The trim removed 5 bases at V and 2 bases at J, leaving 9 bases unmatched. CDR3 length: 16 residues. In DNA form, the CDR3 reads TGTGCCAGCAGTCCCTCACAAGCGGGAACCTACAATGAGCAGTTCTTC. This translates into CASSPSQAGTYNEQFF.

A remark on this clonotype: An end of the junction differs from the germline gene, which may be a read error. The rearrangement joins TRBV11-2 to TRBJ2-2; D possibly corresponds to TRBD2 (6 bases). The CDR3 length is 15 residues. Germline CDR1 reads SGHAT; CDR2 reads FQNNGV. The CDR3 region is CVSSLRGLTTGELFF. The CDR3 coding sequence is TGTGTCAGCAGCTTACGAGGACTAACGACCGGGGAGCTGTTTTTT.

On this clonotype: One end of the junction varies from germline; a read error may be responsible. The CDR3 loop reads CNARMVRRYGYTF. CDR3 DNA sequence: TGCAATGCTAGGATGGTCAGGAGATATGGCTACACCTTC. The chain links TRBV20-1 to TRBJ1-2; D remains ambiguous. Germline assignment: CDR1 DFQATT and CDR2 SNEGSKA (reference sequence). This CDR3 contains 13 residues.

This clonotype was seen once. The CDR3 ends on some other residue instead of the conserved phenylalanine or tryptophan, so this is likely a read error. V is TRBV6-5 and J is TRBJ1-6; no definite D call. Germline V CDR1 and CDR2: MNHEY, SVGAGI. The CDR3 sequence is 14 residues long. The CDR3 loop reads CASSLQMDNSPLHI. The CDR3 coding sequence is TGCGCCAGCAGTTTGCAGATGGATAATTCACCCCTCCACATT.

This clonotype was found many times. The chain is built from TRBV12-3 or TRBV12-4 and TRBJ1-4; weak D call: TRBD1 (6 bases). CDR3 length: 16 amino acids. V was pared by 5 bases and J by 8 bases, with 21 bases between. This CDR3 reads CASSPELGGLGEKLFF. The CDR3 DNA is TGTGCCAGCAGTCCCGAATTGGGGGGGCTAGGAGAAAAACTGTTTTTT.

A remark on this clonotype: The junction and the germline gene differ at one end; a read error may be behind it. The chain links TRBV6-5 to TRBJ2-2; 8 nucleotides match TRBD1. This CDR3 is 15 amino acids long. Per the germline V gene, CDR1 is MNHEY and CDR2 is SVGAGI. CDR3 in DNA: TGTGCCAGTAGTTATAGCAGGGGGCGTGTCGGGGAGCTGTTTTTT. Residues: CASSYSRGRVGELFF.

Concerning this clonotype: The junction does not match germline at one end; this may be a read error. V is TRBV4-1 and J is TRBJ2-5; D is perhaps TRBD1 (5 bases). The germline V gene has CDR1 MGHRA and CDR2 YSYEKL. This CDR3 contains 14 residues. This chain's CDR3 is CDSSQVVGQETQYF. The CDR3 nucleotides read TGTGACAGCAGCCAAGTCGTTGGCCAAGAGACGCAGTACTTC.

The table lists this clonotype with many counts. CDR3 region: CASSPTGGETQYF. CDR3 sequence (DNA): TGTGCCAGCAGCCCAACAGGGGGAGAGACCCAGTACTTC. The chain joins TRBV5-8 to TRBJ2-5, with 8 bases aligning to TRBD1. CDR1 is SGHTS and CDR2 is YDEGEE in the germline V gene. The junction had 3 bases not matched to a gene; V was cut back by 4 bases and J by 4 bases. CDR3 size: 13 residues.